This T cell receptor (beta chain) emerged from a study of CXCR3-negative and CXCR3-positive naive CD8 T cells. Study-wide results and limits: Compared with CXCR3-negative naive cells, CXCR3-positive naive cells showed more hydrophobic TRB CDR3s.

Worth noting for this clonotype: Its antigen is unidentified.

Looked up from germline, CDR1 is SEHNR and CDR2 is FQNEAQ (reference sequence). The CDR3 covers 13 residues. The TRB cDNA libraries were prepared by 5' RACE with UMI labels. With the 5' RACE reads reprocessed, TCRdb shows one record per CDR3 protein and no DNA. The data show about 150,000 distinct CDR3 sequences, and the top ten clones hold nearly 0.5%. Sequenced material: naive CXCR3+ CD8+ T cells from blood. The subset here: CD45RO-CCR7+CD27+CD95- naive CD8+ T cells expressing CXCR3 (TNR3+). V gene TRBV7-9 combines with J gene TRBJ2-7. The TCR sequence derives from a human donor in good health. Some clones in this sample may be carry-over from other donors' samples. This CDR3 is CASSLVGRYEQYF. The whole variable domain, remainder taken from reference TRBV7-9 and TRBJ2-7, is DTGVSQNPRHKITKRGQNVTFRCDPISEHNRLYWYRQTLGQGPEFLTYFQNEAQLEKSRLLSDRFSAERPKGSFSTLEIQRTEQGDSAMYLCASSLVGRYEQYFGPGTRLTVT.